The T cell receptor (beta chain) described here comes from a study of cytomegalovirus exposure and HLA in healthy donors. The study, taken as a whole, reports: It was confirmed in vitro that a few of the CMV-associated chains were specific for CMV antigens. Later analysis identified a missense DCLRE1C variant that was linked to TCR beta V- and J-gene trimming.

The PCR employed 60 Vbeta primers together with 13 Jbeta primers. This table comes from immunoSEQ multiplex PCR, and its TCRdb copy is limited to in-frame clones, with some not included. The sample holds about 63,000 clones, roughly 70% seen once. The CDR3 loop spans 12 amino acids. Germline assignment: CDR1 SEHNR and CDR2 FQNEAQ (reference sequence). Comment on this clone: What it recognizes is unknown. The junction departs from the called germline gene at one end, perhaps through a read error.

The sequence came from a man between 45 and 60 years old in good health and CMV-seronegative. Sequencing was done on a sample of PBMCs. This chain uses TRBV7-9 with TRBJ2-1; TRBD1 is a possible D gene (8 bases). CDR3 coding DNA: TGTTCCAGCAGCGGGACAGGTCGTGAGCAGTTCTTC. Amino acid sequence: CSSSGTGREQFF.